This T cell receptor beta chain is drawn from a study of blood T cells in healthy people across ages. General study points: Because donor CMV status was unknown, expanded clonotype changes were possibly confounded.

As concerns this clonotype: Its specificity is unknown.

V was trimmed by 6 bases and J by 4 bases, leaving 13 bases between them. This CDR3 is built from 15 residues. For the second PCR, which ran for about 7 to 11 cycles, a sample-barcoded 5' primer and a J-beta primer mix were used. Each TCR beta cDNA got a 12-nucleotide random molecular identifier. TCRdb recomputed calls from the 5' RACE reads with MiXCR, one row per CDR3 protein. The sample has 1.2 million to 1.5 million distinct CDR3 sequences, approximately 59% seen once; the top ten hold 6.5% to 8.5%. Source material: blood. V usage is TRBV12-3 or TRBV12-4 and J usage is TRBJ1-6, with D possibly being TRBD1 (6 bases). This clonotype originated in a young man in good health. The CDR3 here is CASSDQGQYNSPLHF. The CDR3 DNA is TGTGCCAGCAGCGACCAAGGACAGTATAATTCACCCCTCCACTTT.